Presented here are 18 T cell receptor beta chains from one specimen sequenced in a study of identical twins. TCRdb reprocessed the 5' RACE reads with MiXCR, giving one entry per CDR3 protein. The sample lists about 530,000 distinct CDR3 sequences, around 22% occurring once. The same sample was also studied in work on yellow fever vaccine responses in identical twins.

The sequencing sample was made of CD4+ T cells sorted from blood. The receptors were gathered from a woman under 30 in good health.

This clonotype has only a few counts. The CDR3, as DNA: TGTGCCAGCTCACCTACGGTAGACAACTATGGCTACACCTTC. Protein: CASSPTVDNYGYTF. The V and J genes are TRBV18 and TRBJ1-2; D unresolved. Germline CDR1 reads KGHSH; CDR2 reads LQKENI. The CDR3 totals 14 residues. Trimming took 3 bases from V and 2 from J, leaving 10 bases between them.

The sample holds a few counts of this clonotype. The chain joins TRBV10-3 to TRBJ2-7; the D is unclear. CDR1 is ENHRY, CDR2 SYGVKD, per germline. The V end was cut by 4 bases, the J end by 2 bases, with 15 bases between. This CDR3 has 15 amino acids. The CDR3, as DNA: TGTGCCATCAGTGTCAAAGGAGATGGACCCTACGAGCAGTACTTC. This translates into CAISVKGDGPYEQYF.

This clonotype has only a few counts. V usage is TRBV29-1 and J usage is TRBJ2-7, with 10 positions matching TRBD1. Germline-derived CDR1 and CDR2 are SQVTM and ANQGSEA. V lost 7 bases, J lost 3 bases, and 6 bases stayed unmatched. The CDR3 runs to 13 residues. The CDR3 is CSAVGQGNYEQYF. The DNA for the CDR3 is TGCAGCGCTGTGGGACAGGGGAACTACGAGCAGTACTTC.

This clonotype has just a few counts. This chain joins TRBV7-8 and TRBJ2-5; D is perhaps TRBD2 (5 bases). Germline-derived CDR1 and CDR2 are SGHVS and FQNEAQ. With 6 bases removed from V and 2 bases from J, the gap between germline ends came to 10 bases. The CDR3 covers 13 residues. CDR3 nucleotides: TGTGCCAGCAGATTACTAGTACAAGAGACCCAGTACTTC. Amino acids: CASRLLVQETQYF. Full variable domain (rest looked up from reference TRBV7-8 and TRBJ2-5): GAGVSQSPRYKVAKRGQDVALRCDPISGHVSLFWYQQALGQGPEFLTYFQNEAQLDKSGLPSDRFFAERPEGSVSTLKIQRTQQEDSAVYLCASRLLVQETQYFGPGTRLLVL.

This clonotype was counted between two and nine times. J is TRBJ1-1 and V is TRBV27, with D perhaps matching TRBD1 (5 bases). The CDR3 extends over 15 amino acids. Per germline, CDR1 MNHEY and CDR2 SMNVEV (reference sequence). V gave up 6 bases and J gave up 0 bases, with 14 bases separating them. CDR3 in amino acids: CASRPGHTLNTEAFF. In DNA form, the CDR3 reads TGTGCCAGCAGACCCGGACATACCCTGAACACTGAAGCTTTCTTT.

The gene calls are TRBV24-1 and TRBJ2-1; a possible D gene is TRBD2 (7 bases). Germline assignment: CDR1 KGHDR and CDR2 SFDVKD. The CDR3 totals 12 residues. Trimming shortened V by 5 bases and J by 15 bases, and 16 bases separated the two germline ends. The CDR3 spells CATSATGGPRFF. DNA for the CDR3: TGTGCCACCAGTGCCACGGGGGGCCCGCGGTTCTTC.

The chain joins TRBV10-3 to TRBJ2-5, with 10 bases matching TRBD2. The germline V gene encodes CDR1 ENHRY and CDR2 SYGVKD. The CDR3 totals 15 residues. V was clipped by 6 bases and J by 0 bases; unmatched bases: 4. The CDR3 protein is CAISLAGVNQETQYF. CDR3 nucleotide sequence: TGTGCCATCAGCCTAGCGGGAGTGAACCAAGAGACCCAGTACTTC.

This clonotype was found a few times. This chain connects TRBV25-1 to TRBJ2-1; perhaps TRBD2 as D (6 bases). Germline assignment: CDR1 MGHDK and CDR2 SYGVNS. The CDR3 has 14 amino acids. Trimming removed 5 bases at V and 7 bases at J, with 15 bases between. For the CDR3, the DNA is TGTGCCAGCAGTTATTCGGGACGGGGGAATGAGCAGTTCTTC. Translated, it gives CASSYSGRGNEQFF.

This clonotype showed up just a few times. This chain connects TRBV6-2 or TRBV6-3 to TRBJ1-1; 7 bases line up with TRBD1. This CDR3 is 16 amino acids long. J gave up 0 bases and V 2 bases, and 6 bases lay outside the gene matches. The V gene's germline CDR1 is MNHEY and CDR2 SVGEGT. The CDR3 sequence is CASSYRTGEMNTEAFF. The CDR3 DNA is TGTGCCAGCAGTTACAGGACAGGAGAAATGAACACTGAAGCTTTCTTT.

This CDR3 reads CASAKKPPYEQYF. CDR3 in DNA: TGTGCCAGTGCGAAGAAGCCGCCCTACGAGCAGTACTTC. This chain joins TRBV27 and TRBJ2-7; D not resolved. V lost 9 bases, J lost 2 bases, and 14 bases lay in between. The CDR3 sequence is 13 residues long. From germline, CDR1 is MNHEY and CDR2 SMNVEV (reference sequence).

To note about this clonotype: A junction end diverges from the germline sequence, so it may reflect a read error. The chain joins TRBV11-2 to TRBJ2-1; a possible D gene is TRBD2 (6 bases). The CDR3 is 14 amino acids. Per the germline V gene, CDR1 is SGHAT and CDR2 is FQNNGV. In nucleotides, the CDR3 is TGTGCCAGCAGCTTGGGGGGAGCCTACACTGAGCAGTTCTTC. This translates into CASSLGGAYTEQFF.

This chain uses TRBV20-1 with TRBJ2-1, with 7 bases that match TRBD1. CDR1 DFQATT and CDR2 SNEGSKA come from the germline V gene (reference sequence). V shed 3 bases, J shed 6 bases, and the junction held 8 bases outside the gene matches. The CDR3 contains 14 residues. The CDR3 sequence is CSARWDSVINEQFF. In DNA, the CDR3 is TGCAGTGCTAGGTGGGACAGTGTCATCAATGAGCAGTTCTTC.

The V and J genes are TRBV12-3 or TRBV12-4 and TRBJ2-5; 9 positions agree with TRBD1. The CDR3 totals 13 residues. J gave up 3 bases and V 6 bases, and 2 bases lay outside the gene matches. The CDR3 region has the DNA TGTGCCAGCAGGCGACAGGGGGAAGAGACCCAGTACTTC. Translation gives CASRRQGEETQYF.

The V gene is TRBV5-1, the J gene TRBJ2-1, with 7 nucleotides matching TRBD2. CDR1 SGHRS and CDR2 YFSETQ come from the germline V gene. The CDR3 covers 14 residues. With 2 bases clipped from V and 6 bases from J, the junction kept 5 bases outside the gene matches. The CDR3: CASSLEWGGNEQFF. The CDR3 coding sequence is TGCGCCAGCAGCTTAGAATGGGGGGGCAATGAGCAGTTCTTC.

This clonotype was recorded a few times. This chain links TRBV7-8 with TRBJ2-5, with D hard to call. Germline CDR1 and CDR2: SGHVS and FQNEAQ. V was shortened by 8 bases and J by 8 bases, with 15 bases between the two germline ends. The CDR3 spans 12 residues. This chain's CDR3 is CASGDSHGTQYF. CDR3 in DNA: TGTGCCAGCGGCGACTCCCACGGCACCCAGTACTTC.

This clonotype was observed a handful of times. The gene calls are TRBV7-9 and TRBJ2-1, with D uncertain. In germline, CDR1 is SEHNR, CDR2 FQNEAQ (reference sequence). The CDR3 loop spans 13 amino acids. V was trimmed by 3 bases and J by 6 bases, leaving 9 bases between them. The CDR3 region has the DNA TGTGCCAGCAGCTTCGAGACACCCAATGAGCAGTTCTTC. This translates into CASSFETPNEQFF.

This clonotype has only a few counts. Here the CDR3 reads CSARLGPWGNEQFF. As DNA, the CDR3 is TGCAGTGCAAGGTTAGGACCCTGGGGGAATGAGCAGTTCTTC. The rearrangement uses TRBV20-1 and TRBJ2-1; TRBD1 or TRBD2 may be the D gene (5 bases each). The CDR3 spans 14 residues. Germline V gene sequence: CDR1 DFQATT, CDR2 SNEGSKA (reference sequence). Trimming removed 6 bases at V and 7 bases at J, with 19 bases between.

The chain combines TRBV3-1 with TRBJ2-2; 11 bases agree with TRBD2. Germline V gives CDR1 LGHDT, CDR2 YNNKEL (reference sequence). The CDR3 consists of 16 residues. J was trimmed by 6 bases and V by 4 bases; bases with no gene match: 7. CDR3 in amino acids: CASSRETTSGAGELFF. CDR3 nucleotide sequence: TGTGCCAGCAGCCGGGAAACGACTAGCGGGGCCGGGGAGCTGTTTTTT. The complete variable domain, with remaining parts taken from reference TRBV3-1 and TRBJ2-2, reads DTAVSQTPKYLVTQMGNDKSIKCEQNLGHDTMYWYKQDSKKFLKIMFSYNNKELIINETVPNRFSPKSPDKAHLNLHINSLELGDSAVYFCASSRETTSGAGELFFGEGSRLTVL.